This entry lists 14 T cell receptor beta chains sequenced from one sample in a study of beta chain features in type 1 diabetes. Reverse transcribing all isolated RNA meant expressed TCRB transcripts were sequenced. The table came from immunoSEQ multiplex PCR; TCRdb's copy has only in-frame clones and leaves some out. This sample has under 250,000 clones, with roughly 13% found just once. The sequenced material came from naive CD4+ T cells from blood. The receptors stem from a woman aged 40-49 years in good health.

Only a few counts were recorded for this clone. The chain uses TRBV29-1 and TRBJ2-3; D remains unclear. This CDR3 has 13 amino acids. Germline V CDR1 and CDR2: SQVTM, ANQGSEA. The germline V and J ends were trimmed by 3 bases and 0 bases, with 7 bases remaining between them. In nucleotides, the CDR3 is TGCAGCGTTGACCCCGCGAGCACAGATACGCAGTATTTT. It codes for CSVDPASTDTQYF.

This clone was found a few times. The chain recombines TRBV6-4 with TRBJ2-2, with a weak D call TRBD1 (5 bases). V lost 1 base and J lost 6, with 9 bases in between. Germline CDR1 MRHNA, CDR2 SNTAGT. This CDR3 is 14 amino acids long. The CDR3 bases are TGTGCCAGCAGTGACTTTCAGGGTTCCGGGGAGCTGTTTTTT. It codes for CASSDFQGSGELFF.

This clone showed up just once. The chain combines TRBV14 with TRBJ2-1, with D tentatively TRBD2 (6 bases). With 4 bases removed from V and 5 bases from J, the gap between germline ends came to 18 bases. This CDR3 comprises 16 residues. The germline CDR1 and CDR2 sequences are SGHDN and FVKESK. The CDR3 DNA reads TGTGCCAGCAGCCCCTTTGGGGGGTTGGGAAACAATGAGCAGTTCTTC. It yields the protein CASSPFGGLGNNEQFF.

The chain has TRBV18 and TRBJ2-5, with a possible D match to TRBD1 (5 bases). V dropped 4 bases and J dropped 1 base, with 10 bases sitting between them. Germline assignment: CDR1 KGHSH and CDR2 LQKENI. The CDR3 consists of 14 residues. CDR3 sequence reads: CASSQQAPQETQYF. CDR3 bases: TGTGCCAGCTCACAACAGGCTCCCCAAGAGACCCAGTACTTC.

This clone appeared a few times. This rearrangement joins TRBV18 to TRBJ2-3, with D perhaps TRBD2 (5 bases). Germline V gene lookup returns CDR1 KGHSH and CDR2 LQKENI. This CDR3 is built from 14 residues. Trimming removed 6 bases at V and 2 bases at J, with 12 bases between. This CDR3 reads CASSGGTITDTQYF. The CDR3, as DNA: TGTGCCAGCTCCGGAGGCACTATCACAGATACGCAGTATTTT. Looking up the rest from reference TRBV18 and TRBJ2-3 gives the full variable domain: NAGVMQNPRHLVRRRGQEARLRCSPMKGHSHVYWYRQLPEEGLKFMVYLQKENIIDESGMPKERFSAEFPKEGPSILRIQQVVRGDSAAYFCASSGGTITDTQYFGPGTRLTVL.

The CDR3 DNA is TGTGCCAGCAGCTTGATGGGGGCTCCCAATCAGCCCCAGCATTTT. It specifies CASSLMGAPNQPQHF. The V call is TRBV5-4, the J call TRBJ1-5, with a possible D match to TRBD1 (6 bases). With 1 base removed from V and 3 bases from J, the gap between germline ends came to 11 bases. The CDR3 spans 15 residues. Germline V gene data show CDR1 as SGHNT and CDR2 as YYREEE (reference sequence).

The chain has TRBV4-1 and TRBJ2-7; 8 nucleotides match TRBD1. Germline V gene lookup returns CDR1 MGHRA and CDR2 YSYEKL. The J segment lost 4 bases and the V segment lost 3 bases, leaving 2 bases of the junction unmatched. This CDR3 is built from 13 residues. Here the CDR3 DNA reads TGCGCCAGCAGCCAGGGGACAGGATACGAGCAGTACTTC. The encoded protein is CASSQGTGYEQYF.

The rearrangement links TRBV7-2 to TRBJ2-2, with TRBD1 identical over 7 bases. The CDR3 extends over 15 amino acids. J lost 0 bases, V lost 3 bases, and 1 base had no gene match. Germline V lookup: CDR1 SGHTA, CDR2 FQGNSA. The CDR3 sequence is CASSLGQTNTGELFF. The CDR3 DNA sequence: TGTGCCAGCAGCTTGGGACAGACGAACACCGGGGAGCTGTTTTTT.

The rearrangement uses TRBV18 and TRBJ1-2; D uncertain. The germline CDR1 and CDR2 sequences are KGHSH and LQKENI. The ends were cut back, 2 bases at V and 8 bases at J, with 12 bases in the middle. The CDR3 contains 13 residues. For the CDR3, the DNA is TGTGCCAGCTCACCATCGGCGGAGTGGGGCTACACCTTC. Translated, it gives CASSPSAEWGYTF.

The chain's CDR3 is CASSSLRYRGPNGEQYF. CDR3 sequence (DNA): TGTGCCAGCAGCTCGCTTAGATACAGGGGGCCAAATGGGGAGCAGTACTTC. The chain joins TRBV11-2 to TRBJ2-7; 9 bases are shared with TRBD1. Germline CDR1 and CDR2: SGHAT and FQNNGV. V lost 4 bases to trimming and J lost 7 bases; unmatched junction nucleotides: 17. This CDR3 has 17 residues.

This clone was observed a few times. The V and J genes are TRBV4-3 and TRBJ1-3; D is possibly TRBD1 (5 bases). V lost 1 base and J lost 2, with 9 bases in between. Germline V gives CDR1 LGHNA, CDR2 YSLEER. The CDR3 totals 15 residues. Written as DNA, the CDR3 is TGCGCCAGCAGCCAAGCAGCGGGGGCTGGAAACACCATATATTTT. This gives the protein CASSQAAGAGNTIYF.

Only a few counts were recorded for this clone. The chain recombines TRBV11-2 with TRBJ2-7; D uncertain. The V and J ends lost 1 base and 2 bases respectively, with 12 bases between them. The CDR3 has 15 amino acids. Germline values: CDR1 SGHAT, CDR2 FQNNGV. The CDR3 region has the DNA TGTGCCAGCAGCTTAGGTACCCCACGGGCCTACGAGCAGTACTTC. Its translation is CASSLGTPRAYEQYF.

The V gene is TRBV5-1, the J gene TRBJ2-5, with 7 nucleotides matching TRBD2. From germline, CDR1 is SGHRS and CDR2 YFSETQ. V trimming: 6 bases; J trimming: 5 bases; junction bases outside the gene matches: 7. This CDR3 region has 13 residues. The CDR3 loop is CASTSPGRETQYF. As DNA, the CDR3 is TGCGCCAGCACCTCACCCGGGAGGGAGACCCAGTACTTC.

This clone occurred a few times. The chain uses TRBV5-1 and TRBJ2-6; 7 nucleotides align to TRBD1. V gave up 3 bases and J gave up 6 bases; unmatched junction bases: 12. Germline lookup yields CDR1 SGHRS and CDR2 YFSETQ. This CDR3 spans 17 amino acids. Here the CDR3 DNA reads TGCGCCAGCAGCTCATGGACAGGAGCCAGAATGGCCAACGTCCTGACTTTC. Its protein is CASSSWTGARMANVLTF.